This entry is about one TCR beta chain. Antigen specificity is unknown. Measured with immunoSEQ multiplex PCR; TCRdb has only the in-frame clones, and not every one. This sample has about 120,000 clones, with 75% to 95% found just once. V lost 4 bases, J lost 10 bases, and 14 bases lay in between. The CDR3 contains 12 residues. Germline CDR1 MNHEY, CDR2 SVGAGI. These data are taken from a study of T cell responses to AZD1222 COVID-19 vaccine. General study findings and limits: All repertoire sampling was performed exclusively after the peak T cell response.

This clonotype was sampled from an adult in good health. The rearrangement links TRBV6-5 to TRBJ2-7; D may be TRBD2 (5 bases). Source: peripheral blood, taken on day 0 of AZD1222 vaccination. The CDR3 protein is CASSSPAGLQYF. CDR3 DNA: TGTGCCAGCAGTTCCCCCGCGGGTCTTCAGTACTTC.